These 10 T cell receptor beta chains were sequenced from one sample in a study of blood T cell repertoires in COVID-19. The table came from immunoSEQ multiplex PCR; TCRdb's copy has only in-frame clones and leaves some out. This table has tens of thousands of clones, around 79% appearing once. The sample taken for sequencing was peripheral blood. The receptors stem from a human donor in a cohort sampled during active COVID-19.

The V and J genes are TRBV2 and TRBJ2-3; no clear D gene. The CDR3 is 19 residues long. The V end lost 2 bases, the J end lost 2 bases, and 23 bases lay between the germline ends. Germline-derived CDR1 and CDR2 are SNHLY and FYNNEI. CDR3 bases: TGTGCCAGCAGTGAACCTCTTGCTTCCGGCATCGGAGACACAGATACGCAGTATTTT. It translates to CASSEPLASGIGDTDTQYF.

The chain carries TRBV5-1 and TRBJ2-3; 7 bases are a match to TRBD1. The CDR3 has 12 amino acids. From germline, CDR1 is SGHRS and CDR2 YFSETQ. The J segment lost 8 bases and the V segment lost 4 bases, leaving 4 bases of the junction unmatched. CDR3 DNA sequence: TGCGCCAGCAGCGTAGGGGGCCGTACGCAGTATTTT. As protein: CASSVGGRTQYF.

The chain combines TRBV4-3 with TRBJ2-7, with TRBD1 identical over 9 bases. V shed 0 bases, J shed 2 bases, and the junction held 8 bases outside the gene matches. Germline V CDR1 and CDR2: LGHNA, YSLEER. The CDR3 covers 17 residues. The CDR3 here is CASSQDLPGQGPYEQYF. Here the CDR3 DNA reads TGCGCCAGCAGCCAAGACCTTCCGGGACAGGGTCCCTACGAGCAGTACTTC.

The rearrangement links TRBV5-1 to TRBJ1-4, with D perhaps matching TRBD1 (5 bases). Trimming removed 10 bases at V and 0 bases at J, with 16 bases between. Germline CDR1 SGHRS, CDR2 YFSETQ. This CDR3 has 15 amino acids. The DNA for the CDR3 is TGCGCCCCGGCGGGGCCTCCCGCAACTAATGAAAAACTGTTTTTT. It encodes CAPAGPPATNEKLFF.

The chain recombines TRBV6-5 with TRBJ1-2, with 9 bases fitting TRBD1. The V segment lost 6 bases and the J segment 2 bases; nucleotides outside the gene matches: 4. The CDR3 covers 14 residues. Germline CDR1 reads MNHEY; CDR2 reads SVGAGI. The CDR3 reads CASRDGTGNYGYTF. CDR3 bases: TGTGCCAGCAGGGACGGGACAGGGAACTATGGCTACACCTTC.

V and J are TRBV9 and TRBJ2-1; no firm D call. The germline V gene has CDR1 SGDLS and CDR2 YYNGEE. Trimming shortened V by 4 bases and J by 10 bases, and 9 bases separated the two germline ends. The CDR3 runs 11 residues. The chain's CDR3 is CASSPGPEQFF. CDR3 in DNA: TGTGCCAGCAGCCCTGGCCCGGAGCAGTTCTTC.

The chain recombines TRBV9 with TRBJ1-1; TRBD1 matches 7 bases. CDR3 length: 14 residues. Per germline, CDR1 SGDLS and CDR2 YYNGEE. Germline trimming cut 0 bases from V and 6 bases from J; bases unmatched to any gene: 5. CDR3 sequence reads: CASSVAYDRAEAFF. CDR3 nucleotide sequence: TGTGCCAGCAGCGTAGCATATGACAGGGCTGAAGCTTTCTTT.

CDR3 loop: CASSESKSGANVLTF. As DNA, the CDR3 is TGTGCCAGCAGTGAAAGCAAATCTGGGGCCAACGTCCTGACTTTC. V is TRBV6-4 and J is TRBJ2-6; D not certain. CDR1 MRHNA and CDR2 SNTAGT come from the germline V gene. V was cut by 3 bases and J by 1 base, with 7 bases left in between. This CDR3 has 15 residues.

V is TRBV5-4 and J is TRBJ2-5, with TRBD2 matching over 11 bases. Germline trimming cut 4 bases from V and 5 bases from J; bases unmatched to any gene: 7. The CDR3 totals 15 residues. Germline CDR1 SGHNT, CDR2 YYREEE (reference sequence). CDR3 DNA sequence: TGTGCCAGCAGCGGGGGGACTAGCGGTCGGGAGACCCAGTACTTC. It translates to CASSGGTSGRETQYF.

V gene TRBV7-8 combines with J gene TRBJ1-4, with 10 bases that match TRBD1. V was clipped by 1 base and J by 5 bases; unmatched bases: 1. The germline V gene encodes CDR1 SGHVS and CDR2 FQNEAQ. The CDR3 is made up of 15 amino acids. This CDR3 reads CASSLGDRGNEKLFF. CDR3 coding DNA: TGTGCCAGCAGCTTAGGGGACAGGGGAAATGAAAAACTGTTTTTT.